Below, one T cell receptor (beta chain) is given with its context. The antigen remains undetermined. The entry originates in a study of shared clonotypes between healthy human individuals. Splitting the CD4+ cells yielded a CD45RA+ naive subset and a CD45RA-negative memory subset. This table comes from immunoSEQ multiplex PCR, and its TCRdb copy is limited to in-frame clones, with some not included. The sample yields about 1.1 million clones, roughly 80% seen once. The CDR3 is made up of 15 amino acids. V lost 7 bases to trimming and J lost 4 bases; unmatched junction nucleotides: 6. Germline V gene data show CDR1 as SGHTA and CDR2 as FQGTGA. Study conclusions and caveats: The genetic and exposure-history diversity represented was limited by few donors. Generally, estimated richness proved larger in naive subsets than it did in memory subsets.

Sequenced input: memory CD4+ T cells from PBMCs. Subset indicated: CD45RA-negative fraction. The receptor was derived from a young man in good health. Some clones in this sample may be carry-over from other donors' samples. This chain links TRBV7-3 with TRBJ2-6; 8 bases map to TRBD1. Here the CDR3 DNA reads TGTGCCAGCAACAGGGGGGCTGAAGGGGCCAACGTCCTGACTTTC. Residues: CASNRGAEGANVLTF.